The 2 T cell receptor beta chains below were found in one sample sequenced in a study of beta chain features in type 1 diabetes. Whole-study findings and limits: Shortening of TCRB CDR3s, moderate but significant, appeared in all four CD4+ subsets of Type 1 diabetes patients.

No cognate antigen is known for these TCRs. Sequenced material consisted of expressed TCRB transcripts (all of the isolated RNA was reverse transcribed). Produced via immunoSEQ multiplex PCR; TCRdb's table is partial and in-frame only. The sample comprises 550,000 to 850,000 clones, roughly 13% of which are singletons, and approximately 0.02% rests with the top ten. The source material was naive CD4+ T cells from blood. The receptors come from a man aged 18 to 29 with type 1 diabetes.

This clone turned up a few times. The junction departs from the called germline gene at one end, perhaps through a read error. The chain recombines TRBV6-5 with TRBJ2-5, with 8 nucleotides matching TRBD2. CDR3 length: 13 amino acids. Germline values: CDR1 MNHEY, CDR2 SVGAGI. The CDR3 DNA is TGTGCCATCAGTGAGGGGACTAGGGGGACCCAGTACTTC. This translates into CAISEGTRGTQYF.

This clone was seen only a few times. The V call is TRBV7-9, the J call TRBJ2-3; D gene uncertain. The CDR3 loop spans 14 amino acids. The V gene's germline CDR1 is SEHNR and CDR2 FQNEAQ (reference sequence). Trimming cost V 1 base and J 4 bases, with 9 bases left between them. CDR3 DNA sequence: TGTGCCAGCAGCTTAGGGCCGACGGCAGATACGCAGTATTTT. Its protein is CASSLGPTADTQYF.